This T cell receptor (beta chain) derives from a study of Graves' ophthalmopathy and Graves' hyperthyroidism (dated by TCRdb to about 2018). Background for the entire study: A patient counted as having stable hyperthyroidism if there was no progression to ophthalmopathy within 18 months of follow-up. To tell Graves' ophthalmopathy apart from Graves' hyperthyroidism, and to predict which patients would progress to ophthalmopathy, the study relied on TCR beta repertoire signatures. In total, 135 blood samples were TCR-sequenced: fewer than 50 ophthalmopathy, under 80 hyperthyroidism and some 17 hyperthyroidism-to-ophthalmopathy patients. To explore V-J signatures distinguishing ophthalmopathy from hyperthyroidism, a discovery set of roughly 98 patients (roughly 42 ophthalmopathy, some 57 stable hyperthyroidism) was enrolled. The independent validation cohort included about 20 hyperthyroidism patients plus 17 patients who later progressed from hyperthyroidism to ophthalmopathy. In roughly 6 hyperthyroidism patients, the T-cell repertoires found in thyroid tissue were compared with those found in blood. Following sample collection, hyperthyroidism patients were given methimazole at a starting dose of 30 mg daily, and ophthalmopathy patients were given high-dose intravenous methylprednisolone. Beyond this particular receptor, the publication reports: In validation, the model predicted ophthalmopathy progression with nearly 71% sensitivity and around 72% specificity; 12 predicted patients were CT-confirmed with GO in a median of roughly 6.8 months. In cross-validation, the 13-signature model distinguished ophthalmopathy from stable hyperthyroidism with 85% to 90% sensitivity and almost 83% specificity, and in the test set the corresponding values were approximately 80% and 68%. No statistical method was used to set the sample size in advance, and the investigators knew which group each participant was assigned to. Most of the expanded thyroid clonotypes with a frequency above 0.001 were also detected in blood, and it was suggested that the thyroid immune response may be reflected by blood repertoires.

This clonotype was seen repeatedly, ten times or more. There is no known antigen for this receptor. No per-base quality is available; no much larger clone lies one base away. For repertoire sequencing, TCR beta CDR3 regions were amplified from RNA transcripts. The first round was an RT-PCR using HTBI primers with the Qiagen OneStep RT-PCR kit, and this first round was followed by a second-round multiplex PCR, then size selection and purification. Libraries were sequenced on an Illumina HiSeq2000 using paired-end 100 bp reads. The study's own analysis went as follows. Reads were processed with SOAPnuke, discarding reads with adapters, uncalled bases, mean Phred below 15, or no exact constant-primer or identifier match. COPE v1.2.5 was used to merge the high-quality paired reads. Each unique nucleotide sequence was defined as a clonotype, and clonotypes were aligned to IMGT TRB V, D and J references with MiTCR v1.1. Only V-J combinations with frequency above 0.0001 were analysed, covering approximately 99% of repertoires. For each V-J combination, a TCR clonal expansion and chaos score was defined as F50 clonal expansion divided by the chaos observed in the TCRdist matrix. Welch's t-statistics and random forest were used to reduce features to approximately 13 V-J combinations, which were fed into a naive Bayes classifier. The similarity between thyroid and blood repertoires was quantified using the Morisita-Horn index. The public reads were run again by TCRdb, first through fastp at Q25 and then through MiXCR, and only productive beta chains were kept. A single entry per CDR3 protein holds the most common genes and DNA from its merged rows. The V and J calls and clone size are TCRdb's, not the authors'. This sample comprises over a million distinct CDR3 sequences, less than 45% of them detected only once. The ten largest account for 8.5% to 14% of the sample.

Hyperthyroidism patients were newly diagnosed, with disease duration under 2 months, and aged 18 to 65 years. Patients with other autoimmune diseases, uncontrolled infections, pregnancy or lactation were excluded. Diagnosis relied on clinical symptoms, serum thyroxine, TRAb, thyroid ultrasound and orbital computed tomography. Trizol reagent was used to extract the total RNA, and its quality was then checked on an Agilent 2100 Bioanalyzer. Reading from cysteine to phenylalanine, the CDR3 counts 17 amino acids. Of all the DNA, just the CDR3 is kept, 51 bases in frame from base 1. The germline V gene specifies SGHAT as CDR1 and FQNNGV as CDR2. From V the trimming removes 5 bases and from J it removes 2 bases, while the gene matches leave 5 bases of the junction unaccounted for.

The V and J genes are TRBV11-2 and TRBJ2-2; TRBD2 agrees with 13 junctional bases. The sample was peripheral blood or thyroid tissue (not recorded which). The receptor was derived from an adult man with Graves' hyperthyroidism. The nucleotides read TGTGCCAGCAGCGCAGGACTAGCGGGAGCTAACACCGGGGAGCTGTTTTTT. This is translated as CASSAGLAGANTGELFF.